The 21 T cell receptor beta chains below all came from one sample that was sequenced in a study of cytomegalovirus exposure and HLA in healthy donors. PCR employed 60 Vbeta and 13 Jbeta primers. Method: immunoSEQ multiplex PCR; TCRdb's copy keeps in-frame clones and lacks some. The data hold about 150,000 clones, with roughly 83% observed a single time. The sample taken for sequencing was PBMCs. Receptors originate from a man aged 25 to 40 in good health and CMV-seropositive.

V usage is TRBV9 and J usage is TRBJ2-1, with D possibly TRBD2 on 6 matching bases. From germline, CDR1 is SGDLS and CDR2 YYNGEE. The CDR3 spans 13 residues. With 4 bases removed from V and 8 bases from J, the gap between germline ends came to 13 bases. The CDR3 loop is CASSPLWGDEQFF. In nucleotides, the CDR3 is TGTGCCAGCAGCCCCCTTTGGGGGGATGAGCAGTTCTTC.

This sequence joins TRBV9 and TRBJ2-2; 10 bases line up with TRBD2. The CDR3 is 18 amino acids. Germline V gene sequence: CDR1 SGDLS, CDR2 YYNGEE. V lost 2 bases and J lost 0; bases outside the gene matches: 7. This CDR3 is CASSVPSGGHANTGELFF. The CDR3 DNA follows: TGTGCCAGCAGCGTCCCTAGCGGGGGCCATGCGAACACCGGGGAGCTGTTTTTT.

V is TRBV5-4 and J is TRBJ2-7, with D perhaps matching TRBD1 (5 bases). CDR1 is SGHNT and CDR2 is YYREEE in the germline V gene (reference sequence). CDR3 length equals 15 residues. The ends were cut back, 3 bases at V and 4 bases at J, with 17 bases in the middle. CDR3 residues: CASSSGSGGIYEQYF. For the CDR3, the DNA is TGTGCCAGCAGCTCAGGGTCTGGTGGGATTTACGAGCAGTACTTC.

This clone was detected only a few times. The chain uses TRBV5-1 and TRBJ2-7, with 7 positions matching TRBD1. V lost 3 bases and J lost 3; bases outside the gene matches: 3. Germline lookup yields CDR1 SGHRS and CDR2 YFSETQ. The CDR3 consists of 13 residues. The CDR3 loop is CASSSRQGYEQYF. Here the CDR3 DNA reads TGCGCCAGCAGCTCTAGACAGGGCTACGAGCAGTACTTC.

The V and J genes are TRBV29-1 and TRBJ2-1, with D tentatively TRBD2 (5 bases). This CDR3 spans 10 amino acids. Trimming left V 7 bases short and J 8 bases short, with 9 bases between. Germline lookup yields CDR1 SQVTM and CDR2 ANQGSEA. The DNA of the CDR3 is TGCAGCGGCGGGTTAGATGAGCAGTTCTTC. Protein sequence: CSGGLDEQFF.

This chain joins TRBV30 and TRBJ2-3; 10 nucleotides align to TRBD2. The CDR3 totals 15 residues. Germline loops: CDR1 GTSNPN, CDR2 SVGIG (reference sequence). V was pared by 3 bases and J by 3 bases, with 6 bases of the junction left unmatched. In DNA, the CDR3 is TGTGCCTGGAGCCTCGGACTAGCGGAGACAGATACGCAGTATTTT. Protein sequence: CAWSLGLAETDTQYF.

This chain joins TRBV9 and TRBJ2-2, with TRBD2 as a possible D gene (6 bases). V lost 4 bases and J 3 bases, leaving 13 bases between the germline ends. Germline V lookup: CDR1 SGDLS, CDR2 YYNGEE. The CDR3 spans 15 residues. CDR3 DNA: TGTGCCAGCAGCCTACTAGCAGACGACACCGGGGAGCTGTTTTTT. Its protein product is CASSLLADDTGELFF.

The CDR3 here is CASSMTLTGALMNTEAFF. In nucleotides, the CDR3 is TGTGCCAGTAGTATGACGCTGACAGGGGCCCTTATGAACACTGAAGCTTTCTTT. V usage is TRBV19 and J usage is TRBJ1-1; 8 bases match TRBD1. The germline V gene has CDR1 LNHDA and CDR2 SQIVND (reference sequence). CDR3 length: 18 amino acids. V lost 3 bases to trimming and J lost 0 bases; unmatched junction nucleotides: 12.

As to this clone: Its ends do not fully match the called genes, so a read error is possible. The chain employs TRBV19 and TRBJ1-1, with TRBD1 as a possible D gene (6 bases). Germline CDR1 is LNHDA and CDR2 is SQIVND (reference sequence). This CDR3 contains 16 residues. In DNA form, the CDR3 reads TGTGCCAGTAGCATATCGATCGGAAGGGGGAACGCTGAAGCTTTCTTT. It yields the protein CASSISIGRGNAEAFF.

The chain carries TRBV4-1 and TRBJ2-5, with TRBD1 matching 9 bases. J lost 5 bases, V lost 1 base, and 5 bases had no gene match. The CDR3 spans 15 residues. CDR1 and CDR2 (germline): MGHRA, YSYEKL. CDR3 in amino acids: CASSQGTGGGETQYF. The CDR3 bases are TGCGCCAGCAGCCAAGGCACAGGGGGCGGTGAGACCCAGTACTTC.

This rearrangement joins TRBV7-6 to TRBJ1-4; the match to TRBD1 covers 9 bases. From germline, CDR1 is SGHVS and CDR2 FNYEAQ. V dropped 2 bases and J dropped 3; count of bases not matched to a gene: 1. The CDR3 length is 15 residues. CDR3 loop: CASSLRTGANEKLFF. For the CDR3, the DNA is TGTGCCAGCAGCTTAAGGACAGGGGCTAATGAAAAACTGTTTTTT.

The chain is built from TRBV5-1 and TRBJ1-1; D gene unclear. Germline loops: CDR1 SGHRS, CDR2 YFSETQ. The CDR3 has 15 residues. The germline V and J ends were trimmed by 0 bases and 3 bases, with 12 bases remaining between them. In DNA form, the CDR3 reads TGCGCCAGCAGCTTGGAGGCAAGGAGGGACACTGAAGCTTTCTTT. Protein product: CASSLEARRDTEAFF.

V and J are TRBV5-4 and TRBJ1-1; D not resolved. The germline CDR1 and CDR2 sequences are SGHNT and YYREEE (reference sequence). The length of the CDR3 is 12 residues. V was cut by 4 bases and J by 2 bases, with 6 bases left in between. CDR3 amino acids: CASSHGNTEAFF. Written as DNA, the CDR3 is TGTGCCAGCAGCCACGGTAACACTGAAGCTTTCTTT. The complete variable domain, with remaining parts taken from reference TRBV5-4 and TRBJ1-1, reads ETGVTQSPTHLIKTRGQQVTLRCSSQSGHNTVSWYQQALGQGPQFIFQYYREEENGRGNFPPRFSGLQFPNYSSELNVNALELDDSALYLCASSHGNTEAFFGQGTRLTVV.

The chain employs TRBV7-8 and TRBJ2-5, with D perhaps TRBD2 (5 bases). Trimming removed 2 bases at V and 4 bases at J, with 17 bases between. Germline CDR1 reads SGHVS; CDR2 reads FQNEAQ. CDR3 length: 16 residues. This CDR3 is CASSLPRGLSLETQYF. In DNA, the CDR3 is TGTGCCAGCAGCTTACCCCGTGGACTCTCCTTAGAGACCCAGTACTTC. The whole variable domain, filled in from reference TRBV7-8 and TRBJ2-5, reads GAGVSQSPRYKVAKRGQDVALRCDPISGHVSLFWYQQALGQGPEFLTYFQNEAQLDKSGLPSDRFFAERPEGSVSTLKIQRTQQEDSAVYLCASSLPRGLSLETQYFGPGTRLLVL.

This clone has a single count. The chain couples TRBV11-2 to TRBJ2-6; D might be TRBD1 (6 bases). The CDR3 is made up of 16 amino acids. Trimming left V 6 bases short and J 2 bases short, with 14 bases between. Germline V CDR1 and CDR2: SGHAT, FQNNGV. CDR3 sequence: CASSQGTNPGANVLTF. Here the CDR3 DNA reads TGTGCCAGCAGTCAAGGGACAAATCCTGGGGCCAACGTCCTGACTTTC. Looking up the rest from reference TRBV11-2 and TRBJ2-6 gives the full variable domain: EAGVAQSPRYKIIEKRQSVAFWCNPISGHATLYWYQQILGQGPKLLIQFQNNGVVDDSQLPKDRFSAERLKGVDSTLKIQPAKLEDSAVYLCASSQGTNPGANVLTFGAGSRLTVL.

This clone showed up just a few times. The rearrangement links TRBV20-1 to TRBJ2-1; 8 nucleotides align to TRBD2. Unmatched junction bases numbered 1, after V lost 3 bases and J lost 9 bases. The CDR3 covers 11 residues. Germline assignment: CDR1 DFQATT and CDR2 SNEGSKA (reference sequence). The CDR3 reads CSASTSGEQFF. The CDR3 coding sequence is TGCAGTGCTAGCACTAGCGGTGAGCAGTTCTTC.

The V and J genes are TRBV7-9 and TRBJ2-7; a weak D match, TRBD1 (6 bases). Germline CDR1 reads SEHNR; CDR2 reads FQNEAQ (reference sequence). V was cut by 5 bases and J by 4 bases, with 12 bases left in between. The CDR3 contains 13 residues. The CDR3 DNA reads TGTGCCAGCAGCGCATTCAGGGGTTACGAGCAGTACTTC. Amino acids: CASSAFRGYEQYF.

This clone was recorded a few times. The rearrangement links TRBV6-5 to TRBJ1-1; a possible D gene is TRBD1 (5 bases). Trimming removed 8 bases from V and 1 base from J, with 14 bases in between. Per the germline V gene, CDR1 is MNHEY and CDR2 is SVGAGI. The CDR3 length is 14 residues. The CDR3: CASLSRQKNTEAFF. In DNA form, the CDR3 reads TGTGCCAGCCTTAGCCGACAGAAGAACACTGAAGCTTTCTTT.

Remarks on this clone: The same CDR3 arises from other DNA sequences in this sample as well. The rearrangement joins TRBV5-1 to TRBJ1-6, with no clear D. Germline V lookup: CDR1 SGHRS, CDR2 YFSETQ. Trimming pared 1 base from V and 0 bases from J, leaving 5 bases between. The CDR3 has 15 amino acids. DNA of the CDR3: TGCGCCAGCAGCTTGCCCAGCTCCTATAATTCACCCCTCCACTTT. It yields the protein CASSLPSSYNSPLHF.

This clone was picked up one time. V and J are TRBV5-8 and TRBJ2-5; 7 positions agree with TRBD1. Germline CDR1 SGHTS, CDR2 YDEGEE. Trimming at V came to 4 bases and at J to 1 base, leaving 4 bases not matched to a gene. This CDR3 is built from 14 residues. CDR3 in amino acids: CASSRYRGQETQYF. The CDR3 nucleotides are TGTGCCAGCAGCCGCTACAGGGGCCAAGAGACCCAGTACTTC.

The chain carries TRBV11-2 and TRBJ2-3; D uncertain. Trimming cost V 4 bases and J 2 bases, with 4 bases left between them. CDR1 SGHAT and CDR2 FQNNGV come from the germline V gene. CDR3 length: 12 residues. CDR3 sequence reads: CASSSYTDTQYF. CDR3 sequence (DNA): TGTGCCAGCAGCTCCTACACAGATACGCAGTATTTT.